This entry concerns a single TCR beta chain. The target antigen is unknown. The entry originates in a study of cytomegalovirus exposure and HLA in healthy donors. Overall study findings and caveats: Specificity for CMV antigens was confirmed in vitro for a few of the CMV-associated chains. Among TCR beta chains, those listed as cytomegalovirus-associated numbered around 160.

V shed 0 bases and J shed 0 bases, with 8 bases lying between them. Germline CDR1 MGHRA, CDR2 YSYEKL. There are 15 residues in the CDR3. Clones were read by immunoSEQ multiplex PCR, and TCRdb kept only the in-frame ones, dropping some. Here the sample spans under 400,000 clones, around 90% being singletons. The sequencing sample was made of PBMCs. The TCR sequence derives from a man aged 30 to 39 in good health and CMV-seronegative. V usage is TRBV4-1 and J usage is TRBJ1-1; perhaps TRBD1 as D (6 bases). The CDR3 DNA sequence: TGCGCCAGCAGCCAAGAGGGGGCTATGAACACTGAAGCTTTCTTT. Translation gives CASSQEGAMNTEAFF.